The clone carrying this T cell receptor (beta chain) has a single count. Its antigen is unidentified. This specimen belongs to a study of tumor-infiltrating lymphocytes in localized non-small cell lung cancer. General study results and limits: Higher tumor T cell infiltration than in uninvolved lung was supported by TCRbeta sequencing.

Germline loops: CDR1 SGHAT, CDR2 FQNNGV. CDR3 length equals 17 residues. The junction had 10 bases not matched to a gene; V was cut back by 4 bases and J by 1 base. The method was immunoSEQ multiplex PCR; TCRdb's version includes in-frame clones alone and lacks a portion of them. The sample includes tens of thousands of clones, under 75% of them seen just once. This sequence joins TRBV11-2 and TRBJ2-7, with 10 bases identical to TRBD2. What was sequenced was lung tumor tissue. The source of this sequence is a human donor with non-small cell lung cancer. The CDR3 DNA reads TGTGCCAGCAGCTCCCCGGGACTAGCGATGCTTTCCTACGAGCAGTACTTC. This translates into CASSSPGLAMLSYEQYF.